This TCR beta chain was obtained from a study of T cell responses to AZD1222 COVID-19 vaccine. Across the study: Second doses that came at about 4 or about 12 weeks were put together.

For this clone: Its antigen is as yet unknown.

The CDR3 is 15 residues long. The germline gives CDR1 SGHTA, CDR2 FQGTGA. V gave up 0 bases and J gave up 6 bases; unmatched junction bases: 0. Notes on the study in general: Spike-specific TCR breadth and depth went up after people got two AZD1222 doses. There were repertoire samples only from the period after the peak T cell response. Clonal diversity was possibly underestimated, and white British individuals and females predominated among donors.

Produced via immunoSEQ multiplex PCR; TCRdb's table is partial and in-frame only. Among 140,000 to 150,000 clones, around 89% were seen once, and the ten largest hold about 1.5%. This sequence joins TRBV7-3 and TRBJ1-4; 11 bases map to TRBD1. This sequence was found in an adult in good health. Sequencing used peripheral blood, obtained on day 0 of AZD1222 vaccination. The DNA for the CDR3 is TGTGCCAGCAGCTTAACGGGACAGGGGGATGAAAAACTGTTTTTT. Translation: CASSLTGQGDEKLFF.